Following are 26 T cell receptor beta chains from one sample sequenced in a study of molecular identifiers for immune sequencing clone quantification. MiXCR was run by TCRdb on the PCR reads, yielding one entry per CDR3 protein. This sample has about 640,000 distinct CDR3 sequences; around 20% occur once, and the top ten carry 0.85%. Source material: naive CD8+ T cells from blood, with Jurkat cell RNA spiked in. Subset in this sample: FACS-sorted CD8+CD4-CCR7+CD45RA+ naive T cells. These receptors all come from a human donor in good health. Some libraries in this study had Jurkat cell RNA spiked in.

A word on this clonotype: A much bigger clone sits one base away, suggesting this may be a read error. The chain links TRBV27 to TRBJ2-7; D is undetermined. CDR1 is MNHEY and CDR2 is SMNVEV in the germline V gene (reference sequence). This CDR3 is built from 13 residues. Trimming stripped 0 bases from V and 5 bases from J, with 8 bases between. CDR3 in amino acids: CASSLSPGNEQYF. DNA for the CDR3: TGTGCCAGCAGTTTATCCCCCGGCAACGAGCAGTACTTC.

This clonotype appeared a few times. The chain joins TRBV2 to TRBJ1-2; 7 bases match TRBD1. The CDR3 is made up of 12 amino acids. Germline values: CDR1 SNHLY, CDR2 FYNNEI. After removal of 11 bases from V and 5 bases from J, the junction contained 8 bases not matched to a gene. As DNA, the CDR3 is TGTGCCCGAAAGACAGGGTCTTATGGCTACACCTTC. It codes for CARKTGSYGYTF. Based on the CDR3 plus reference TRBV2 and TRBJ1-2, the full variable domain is EPEVTQTPSHQVTQMGQEVILRCVPISNHLYFYWYRQILGQKVEFLVSFYNNEISEKSEIFDDQFSVERPDGSNFTLKIRSTKLEDSAMYFCARKTGSYGYTFGSGTRLTVV.

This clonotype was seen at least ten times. The CDR3 coding sequence is TGTGCCACCTTTACGGGAACTGAAGCTTTCTTT. Translated, it gives CATFTGTEAFF. The chain recombines TRBV3-1 with TRBJ1-1; no firm D call. This CDR3 contains 11 residues. The germline V and J ends were trimmed by 10 bases and 5 bases, with 11 bases remaining between them. Germline V gene lookup returns CDR1 LGHDT and CDR2 YNNKEL (reference sequence).

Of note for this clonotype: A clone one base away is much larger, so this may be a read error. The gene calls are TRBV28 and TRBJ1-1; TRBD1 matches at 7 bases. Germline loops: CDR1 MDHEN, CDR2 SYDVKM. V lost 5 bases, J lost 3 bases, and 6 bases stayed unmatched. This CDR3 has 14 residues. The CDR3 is CASSEPDRDTEAFF. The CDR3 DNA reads TGTGCCAGCAGTGAGCCAGACAGGGACACTGAAGCTTTCTTT.

CDR3 sequence reads: CATSAGREGHYEQYF. CDR3 nucleotides: TGTGCCACCAGTGCCGGGCGGGAGGGCCACTACGAGCAGTACTTC. The gene calls are TRBV24-1 and TRBJ2-7; TRBD2 aligns across 9 bases. CDR3 length: 15 residues. With V trimmed by 5 bases and J by 3 bases, 7 bases remained unmatched. Germline V gene sequence: CDR1 KGHDR, CDR2 SFDVKD.

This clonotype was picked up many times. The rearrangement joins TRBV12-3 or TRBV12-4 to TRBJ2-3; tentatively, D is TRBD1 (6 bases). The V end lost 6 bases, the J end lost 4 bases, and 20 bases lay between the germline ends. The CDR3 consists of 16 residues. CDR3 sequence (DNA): TGTGCCAGCAGCCCGCCAGGGGATGTGTGGTCAGATACGCAGTATTTT. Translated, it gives CASSPPGDVWSDTQYF.

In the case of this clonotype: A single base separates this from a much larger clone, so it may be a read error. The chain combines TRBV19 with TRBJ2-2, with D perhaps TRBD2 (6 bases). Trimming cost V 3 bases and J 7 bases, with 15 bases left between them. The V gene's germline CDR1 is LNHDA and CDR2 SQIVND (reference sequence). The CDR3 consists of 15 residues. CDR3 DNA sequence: TGTGCCAGTAGTATTACAGGCTGGGGAGGCGGGGAGCTGTTTTTT. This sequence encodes CASSITGWGGGELFF.

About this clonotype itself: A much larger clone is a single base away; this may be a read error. CDR3 nucleotide sequence: TGTGCCAGCAGTTTTCACCGGGACAGGGGAAACACCGGGGAGCCGTTTTTT. As protein: CASSFHRDRGNTGEPFF. The V and J genes are TRBV2 and TRBJ2-2; 10 bases align to TRBD1. The germline gives CDR1 SNHLY, CDR2 FYNNEI. The CDR3 has 17 amino acids.

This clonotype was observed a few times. CDR3 protein: CATSPGEQRSYNSPLHF. The CDR3 DNA sequence: TGTGCCACCAGCCCAGGGGAACAAAGGTCCTATAATTCACCCCTCCACTTT. The V gene is TRBV15, the J gene TRBJ1-6, with a possible D match to TRBD1 (6 bases). The V and J ends lost 5 bases and 1 base respectively, with 15 bases between them. The CDR3 extends over 17 amino acids. Germline lookup yields CDR1 LNHNV and CDR2 YYDKDF (reference sequence).

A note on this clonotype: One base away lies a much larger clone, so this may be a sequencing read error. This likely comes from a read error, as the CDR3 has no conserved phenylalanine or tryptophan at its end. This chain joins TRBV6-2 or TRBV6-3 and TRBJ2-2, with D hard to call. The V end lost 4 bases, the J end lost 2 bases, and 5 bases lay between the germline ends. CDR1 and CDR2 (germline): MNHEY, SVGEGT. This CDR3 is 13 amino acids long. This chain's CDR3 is CASSFINTGELFL. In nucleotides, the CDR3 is TGTGCCAGCAGTTTTATTAACACCGGGGAGCTGTTTCTT.

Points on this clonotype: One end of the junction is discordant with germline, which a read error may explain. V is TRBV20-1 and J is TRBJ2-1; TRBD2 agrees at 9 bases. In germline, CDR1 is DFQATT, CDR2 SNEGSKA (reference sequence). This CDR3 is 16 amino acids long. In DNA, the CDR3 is TGCAGTGCTAGAGATCCCGGGACTAGCTCCTACAATGAGCGGTTCTTC. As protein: CSARDPGTSSYNERFF.

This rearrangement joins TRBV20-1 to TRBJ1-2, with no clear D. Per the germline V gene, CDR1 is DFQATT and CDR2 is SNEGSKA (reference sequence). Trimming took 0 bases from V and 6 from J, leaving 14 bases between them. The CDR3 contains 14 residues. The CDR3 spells CSAREVLDIDGYTF. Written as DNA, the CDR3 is TGCAGTGCTAGAGAGGTCTTAGACATCGATGGCTACACCTTC.

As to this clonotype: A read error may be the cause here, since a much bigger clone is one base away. CDR3 loop: CASDQGLRDTIYF. In DNA, the CDR3 is TGTGCCAGTGATCAAGGACTTAGGGACACCATATATTTT. The chain couples TRBV19 to TRBJ1-3; no clear D. This CDR3 has 13 amino acids. From germline, CDR1 is LNHDA and CDR2 SQIVND (reference sequence). Trimming shortened V by 8 bases and J by 8 bases, and 16 bases separated the two germline ends.

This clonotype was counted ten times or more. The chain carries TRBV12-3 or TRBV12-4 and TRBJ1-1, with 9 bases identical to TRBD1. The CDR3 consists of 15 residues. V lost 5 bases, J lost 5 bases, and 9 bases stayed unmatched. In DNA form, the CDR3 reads TGTGCCAGCAGTCATCCGGGACAGGGCCTTACTGAAGCTTTCTTT. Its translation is CASSHPGQGLTEAFF.

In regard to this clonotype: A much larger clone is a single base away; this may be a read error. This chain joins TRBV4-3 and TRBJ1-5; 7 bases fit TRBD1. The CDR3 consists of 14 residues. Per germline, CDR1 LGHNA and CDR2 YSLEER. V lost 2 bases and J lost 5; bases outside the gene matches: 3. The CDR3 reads CASSQIQGYQPQHF. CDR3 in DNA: TGCGCCAGCAGCCAAATACAGGGGTATCAGCCCCAGCATTTT.

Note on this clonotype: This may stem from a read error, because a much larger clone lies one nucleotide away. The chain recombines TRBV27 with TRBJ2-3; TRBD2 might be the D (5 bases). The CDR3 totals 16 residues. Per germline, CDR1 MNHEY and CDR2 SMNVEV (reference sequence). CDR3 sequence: CAGSPLEVVRADTQYF. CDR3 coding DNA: TGTGCCGGCAGTCCCCTTGAGGTCGTGCGGGCAGATACGCAGTATTTT.

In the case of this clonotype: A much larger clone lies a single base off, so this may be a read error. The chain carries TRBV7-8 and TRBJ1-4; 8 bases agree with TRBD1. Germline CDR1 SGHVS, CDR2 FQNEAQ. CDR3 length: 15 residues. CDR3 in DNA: TGTACCAGCAGCTCCAGGGGGCTGGGTAATGAAAAACTGTTTTTT. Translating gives CTSSSRGLGNEKLFF. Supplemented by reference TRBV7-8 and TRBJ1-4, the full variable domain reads GAGVSQSPRYKVAKRGQDVALRCDPISGHVSLFWYQQALGQGPEFLTYFQNEAQLDKSGLPSDRFFAERPEGSVSTLKIQRTQQEDSAVYLCTSSSRGLGNEKLFFGSGTQLSVL.

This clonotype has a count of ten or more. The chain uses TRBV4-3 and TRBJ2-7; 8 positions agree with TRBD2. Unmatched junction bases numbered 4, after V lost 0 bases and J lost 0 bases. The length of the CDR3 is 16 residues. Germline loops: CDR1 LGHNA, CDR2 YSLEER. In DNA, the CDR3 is TGCGCCAGCAGCCAAGATCCAAGCGGGAGCTCCTACGAGCAGTACTTC. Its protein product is CASSQDPSGSSYEQYF.

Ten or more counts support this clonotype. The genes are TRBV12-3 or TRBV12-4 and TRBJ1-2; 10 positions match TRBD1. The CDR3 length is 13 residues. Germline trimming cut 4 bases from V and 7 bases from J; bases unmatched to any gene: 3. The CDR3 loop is CASSSGTGVGYTF. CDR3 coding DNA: TGTGCCAGCAGTTCCGGGACAGGGGTTGGCTACACCTTC.

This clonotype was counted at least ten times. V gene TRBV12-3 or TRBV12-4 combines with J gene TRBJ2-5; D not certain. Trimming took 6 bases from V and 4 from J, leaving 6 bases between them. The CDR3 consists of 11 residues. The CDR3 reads CASSRRETQYF. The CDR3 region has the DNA TGTGCCAGCAGCCGGAGAGAGACCCAGTACTTC.

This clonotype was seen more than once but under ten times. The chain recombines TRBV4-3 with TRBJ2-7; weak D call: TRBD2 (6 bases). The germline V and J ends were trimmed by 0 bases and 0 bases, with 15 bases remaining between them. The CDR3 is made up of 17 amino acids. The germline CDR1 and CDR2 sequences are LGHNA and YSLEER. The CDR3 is CASSQDSGGKSSYEQYF. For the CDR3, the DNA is TGCGCCAGCAGCCAAGATTCCGGGGGTAAGAGCTCCTACGAGCAGTACTTC.

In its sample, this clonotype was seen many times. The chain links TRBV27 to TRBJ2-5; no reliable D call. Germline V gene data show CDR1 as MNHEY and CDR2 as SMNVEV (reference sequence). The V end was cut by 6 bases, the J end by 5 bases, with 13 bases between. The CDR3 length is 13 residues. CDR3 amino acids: CASRHGLGETQYF. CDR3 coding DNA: TGTGCCAGCAGACATGGCTTGGGGGAGACCCAGTACTTC.

CDR3 loop: CASRFGAGVTGELFF. The CDR3 coding sequence is TGTGCCAGCAGGTTCGGGGCGGGAGTCACCGGGGAGCTGTTTTTT. The J gene is TRBJ2-2, the V gene TRBV28; 7 bases agree with TRBD2. Germline values: CDR1 MDHEN, CDR2 SYDVKM. With V trimmed by 6 bases and J by 4 bases, 8 bases remained unmatched. The CDR3 has 15 residues.

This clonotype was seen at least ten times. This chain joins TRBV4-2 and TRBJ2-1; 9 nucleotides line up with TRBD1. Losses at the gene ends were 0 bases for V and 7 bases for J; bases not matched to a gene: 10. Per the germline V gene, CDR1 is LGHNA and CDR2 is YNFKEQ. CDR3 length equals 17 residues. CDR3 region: CASSQDGWDRAGNEQFF. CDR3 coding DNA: TGTGCCAGCAGCCAAGATGGTTGGGACAGGGCTGGGAATGAGCAGTTCTTC.

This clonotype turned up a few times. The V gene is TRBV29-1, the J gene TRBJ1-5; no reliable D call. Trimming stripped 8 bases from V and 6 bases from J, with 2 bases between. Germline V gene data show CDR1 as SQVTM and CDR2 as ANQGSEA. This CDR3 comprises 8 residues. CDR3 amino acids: CSPQPQHF. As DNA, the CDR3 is TGCAGCCCTCAGCCCCAGCATTTT.

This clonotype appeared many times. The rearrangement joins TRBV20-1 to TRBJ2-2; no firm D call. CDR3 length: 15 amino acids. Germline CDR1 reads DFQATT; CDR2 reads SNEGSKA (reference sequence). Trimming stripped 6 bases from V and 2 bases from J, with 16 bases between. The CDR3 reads CSANIVPGNTGELFF. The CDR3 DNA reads TGCAGTGCGAACATAGTACCTGGTAACACCGGGGAGCTGTTTTTT.